Listed below are T cell receptor beta chains from one sample, sequenced in a study of vaccination effects on CD4 cells after COVID-19. Antigen specificity for these receptors is unknown. TCRdb's copy holds only in-frame clones and misses some; the assay was immunoSEQ multiplex PCR. The repertoire has over 50,000 clones, about four fifths of them found once; the top ten carry more than 2%. Sequenced here: CD4+ T cells from PBMCs cultured with HCoV-229E spike peptides, sampled before COVID-19 vaccination. All receptors come from a human donor who received a COVID-19 vaccine. Each CDR3 is given with its conserved first and last residue. The order of the fields is V gene, clone size, J gene, D gene, CDR3 protein, CDR3 DNA. A D gene is named only where the DNA matches it firmly. Some rows have no size entry. The others give once, few or many, or a class for an expanded clone.

V: TRBV10-1
size: -
J: TRBJ1-2
D: -
CDR3: CASGIQIFKRGGGGYTF
DNA: TGCGCCAGCGGGATACAAATCTTTAAAAGGGGGGGCGGTGGCTACACCTTC

V: TRBV4-1
size: -
J: TRBJ1-4
D: -
CDR3: CASSQGGYGEKLFF
DNA: TGCGCCAGCAGCCAAGGGGGATATGGTGAAAAACTGTTTTTT

V: TRBV5-1
size: -
J: TRBJ2-2
D: -
CDR3: CASSLVGPANTGELFF
DNA: TGCGCCAGCAGCTTGGTTGGGCCCGCGAACACCGGGGAGCTGTTTTTT

V: TRBV28
size: -
J: TRBJ1-5
D: -
CDR3: CASSSPGGNQPQHF
DNA: TGTGCCAGCAGTTCTCCCGGGGGCAATCAGCCCCAGCATTTT

V: TRBV5-1
size: once
J: TRBJ1-2
D: -
CDR3: CASSLAENRGTGYTF
DNA: TGCGCCAGCAGCTTGGCCGAGAATAGGGGGACTGGCTACACCTTC

V: TRBV7-9
size: once
J: TRBJ1-5
D: -
CDR3: CASSQDSYQPQHF
DNA: TGTGCCAGCAGCCAGGACAGCTATCAGCCCCAGCATTTT

V: TRBV9
size: -
J: TRBJ2-3
D: -
CDR3: CASSVARGVSTDTQYF
DNA: TGTGCCAGCAGCGTTGCAAGGGGGGTAAGCACAGATACGCAGTATTTT

V: TRBV7-9
size: -
J: TRBJ2-1
D: TRBD1
CDR3: CATPGWTGGREEQFF
DNA: TGTGCCACACCCGGCTGGACAGGGGGGCGGGAGGAGCAGTTCTTC

V: TRBV5-1
size: few
J: TRBJ2-3
D: -
CDR3: CASSLFWSTDTQYF
DNA: TGCGCCAGCAGCCTATTCTGGAGCACAGATACGCAGTATTTT

V: TRBV5-5
size: -
J: TRBJ2-5
D: TRBD1
CDR3: CASSLFGRGLEETQYF
DNA: TGTGCCAGCAGCTTGTTTGGCAGGGGGCTGGAAGAGACCCAGTACTTC

V: TRBV5-1
size: -
J: TRBJ1-2
D: -
CDR3: CASSSGGPNYGYTF
DNA: TGCGCCAGCAGCTCCGGGGGGCCTAACTATGGCTACACCTTC

V: TRBV19
size: -
J: TRBJ1-2
D: -
CDR3: CASSIPVGGTGIRSGYTF
DNA: TGTGCCAGTTCGATACCCGTAGGGGGTACAGGGATTAGGAGCGGCTACACCTTC

V: TRBV9
size: -
J: TRBJ2-2
D: TRBD2
CDR3: CASSVGLAGGTNTGELFF
DNA: TGTGCCAGCAGCGTAGGGCTAGCGGGGGGTACGAACACCGGGGAGCTGTTTTTT

V: TRBV24-1
size: -
J: TRBJ2-3
D: -
CDR3: CATSSNGATDTQYF
DNA: TGTGCCACCAGTTCTAACGGTGCCACAGATACGCAGTATTTT

V: TRBV5-1
size: few
J: TRBJ2-3
D: -
CDR3: CASSGGGFTDTQYF
DNA: TGCGCCAGCAGCGGAGGAGGTTTCACAGATACGCAGTATTTT

V: TRBV5-4
size: -
J: TRBJ1-1
D: TRBD1
CDR3: CASSEPGTGNTEAFF
DNA: TGTGCCAGCAGCGAGCCCGGGACAGGTAACACTGAAGCTTTCTTT

V: TRBV5-1
size: -
J: TRBJ2-1
D: TRBD2
CDR3: CASSLLAGGGVNNEQFF
DNA: TGCGCCAGCAGCTTGCTAGCGGGGGGCGGTGTCAACAATGAGCAGTTCTTC